This TCR beta chain was obtained from a study of CD8 T cells in ankylosing spondylitis. In TCRdb, the 5' RACE reads were re-called with MiXCR into one record per CDR3 protein. The data contain 250,000 or so distinct CDR3 sequences, roughly 10% of them singletons. Germline V gives CDR1 SGHDN, CDR2 FVKESK. The CDR3 consists of 13 residues. With 1 base removed from V and 9 bases from J, the gap between germline ends came to 13 bases. This clonotype has a count of ten or more. The sample taken for sequencing was blood, either unsorted or a sorted T cell fraction (not recorded which). The chain couples TRBV14 to TRBJ2-7; D is uncertain. The TCR was taken from a male donor with ankylosing spondylitis or in good health (not recorded which). The CDR3 region has the DNA TGTGCCAGCAGCCAAGCTAGTCAACGCGGGCAGTACTTC. Translation gives CASSQASQRGQYF.